The clone carrying this T cell receptor (beta chain) was detected a few times. Its antigen is not identified. Sequencing was performed with immunoSEQ multiplex PCR; in TCRdb, only in-frame clones are kept and a portion is missing. The top ten clones hold around 23% of a sample with about 24,000 clones, 60% to 85% of them seen once. After expansion with viral peptide pools in the ViraFEST assay, antigen-specific CD4+ T cells were sequenced. The culture ran for approximately 9 days before CD4+ T cells were isolated. The vaccine given was either BNT162b2 or mRNA-1273, in two doses. Some 2 million PBMC were placed in each well, which was supplemented with 10 IU/ml IL-2 and roughly 10 ug/ml peptides. On days 3 and 7, fresh IL-2 medium replaced half the medium. V was cut by 6 bases and J by 1 base, with 9 bases left in between. The length of the CDR3 is 13 residues. CDR1 is ENHRY, CDR2 SYGVKD, per germline.

The source of the sample is a study of vaccination effects on CD4 cells after COVID-19. On the study more broadly: Samples gathered post-vaccine arrived a median of 72 days past the second dose.

Notes on the study in general: Common cold coronaviruses were cross-recognized by only 1 of 255 vaccine-induced clones in healthy vaccinees.

This TCR was sampled from a human donor who received a COVID-19 vaccine. The sequenced sample was CD4+ T cells from PBMCs cultured with HCoV-NL63 spike peptides, obtained after COVID-19 vaccination. The gene calls are TRBV10-3 and TRBJ1-1; D might be TRBD1 (5 bases). The CDR3 loop is CAISTQGNTEAFF. As DNA, the CDR3 is TGTGCCATCAGCACCCAGGGGAACACTGAAGCTTTCTTT.